Following are 22 T cell receptor beta chains from one sample sequenced in a study of blood T cell repertoires in COVID-19. Clones were sequenced by immunoSEQ multiplex PCR, and TCRdb holds only the in-frame ones, with some missing. The table has about 170,000 clones, around 83% seen once. Specimen: PBMCs or T cells enriched from blood (not recorded which). The receptor source for this set is a woman in her fifties or sixties in a cohort exposed to, infected with or recovered from COVID-19 (not recorded which).

This chain uses TRBV4-1 with TRBJ2-1, with a possible D match to TRBD2 (6 bases). There are 15 residues in the CDR3. Germline CDR1 MGHRA, CDR2 YSYEKL. The ends were cut back, 4 bases at V and 2 bases at J, with 12 bases in the middle. CDR3 coding DNA: TGCGCCAGCAGCCTTCGACTAGACCCCTACAATGAGCAGTTCTTC. This translates into CASSLRLDPYNEQFF.

The rearrangement links TRBV7-9 to TRBJ1-5; D gene unclear. Germline V gene lookup returns CDR1 SEHNR and CDR2 FQNEAQ (reference sequence). This CDR3 is 14 amino acids long. V shed 4 bases and J shed 3 bases, with 10 bases lying between them. CDR3 sequence: CASSSDGLNQPQHF. The CDR3 region has the DNA TGTGCCAGCAGCTCGGACGGACTCAATCAGCCCCAGCATTTT. The full variable domain, with the rest looked up from reference TRBV7-9 and TRBJ1-5, is DTGVSQNPRHKITKRGQNVTFRCDPISEHNRLYWYRQTLGQGPEFLTYFQNEAQLEKSRLLSDRFSAERPKGSFSTLEIQRTEQGDSAMYLCASSSDGLNQPQHFGDGTRLSIL.

V gene TRBV5-8 combines with J gene TRBJ1-1; D possibly corresponds to TRBD1 (5 bases). CDR1 SGHTS and CDR2 YDEGEE come from the germline V gene. V was pared by 2 bases and J by 5 bases, with 13 bases between. This CDR3 has 14 residues. The chain's CDR3 is CASSLERDRTEAFF. CDR3 coding DNA: TGTGCCAGCAGCTTAGAACGAGACAGAACTGAAGCTTTCTTT. The whole variable domain, remainder taken from reference TRBV5-8 and TRBJ1-1, is EAGVTQSPTHLIKTRGQQATLRCSPISGHTSVYWYQQALGLGLQFLLWYDEGEERNRGNFPPRFSGRQFPNYSSELNVNALELEDSALYLCASSLERDRTEAFFGQGTRLTVV.

This chain joins TRBV7-2 and TRBJ2-3; D is unclear. CDR3 size: 12 residues. Germline V CDR1 and CDR2: SGHTA, FQGNSA. Trimming pared 3 bases from V and 5 bases from J, leaving 6 bases between. The CDR3 here is CASSFPIDTQYF. CDR3 sequence (DNA): TGTGCCAGCAGCTTCCCCATAGATACGCAGTATTTT.

V gene TRBV28 combines with J gene TRBJ1-2; no definite D call. CDR3 length: 12 residues. The V and J ends lost 0 bases and 7 bases respectively, with 6 bases between them. Per the germline V gene, CDR1 is MDHEN and CDR2 is SYDVKM. The CDR3 loop is CASSLWQAGYTF. In DNA, the CDR3 is TGTGCCAGCAGTTTATGGCAGGCTGGCTACACCTTC.

The genes are TRBV28 and TRBJ1-2, with unresolved D. The CDR3 is 16 amino acids. V was trimmed by 4 bases and J by 3 bases, leaving 18 bases between them. The germline V gene encodes CDR1 MDHEN and CDR2 SYDVKM. CDR3 sequence (DNA): TGTGCCAGCAGTTCTCACCACGGAGGTCGAGACTATGGCTACACCTTC. It translates to CASSSHHGGRDYGYTF.

The gene calls are TRBV5-1 and TRBJ2-1; 10 bases agree with TRBD1. Trimming removed 5 bases from V and 7 bases from J; junction bases left unmatched: 12. CDR3 length: 16 amino acids. Germline values: CDR1 SGHRS, CDR2 YFSETQ. The CDR3 coding sequence is TGCGCCAGCAGTACAAGTGCGACAGGGGGCTGGAATGAGCAGTTCTTC. It encodes CASSTSATGGWNEQFF.

DNA of the CDR3: TGTGCCAGTAGCGGGACTGGCGAGCAGTACTTC. Residues: CASSGTGEQYF. The rearrangement uses TRBV19 and TRBJ2-7; a weak D match, TRBD2 (6 bases). Trimming removed 6 bases from V and 6 bases from J, with 9 bases in between. Germline CDR1 is LNHDA and CDR2 is SQIVND (reference sequence). This CDR3 contains 11 residues. The full variable domain, its missing parts supplied by reference TRBV19 and TRBJ2-7, is DGGITQSPKYLFRKEGQNVTLSCEQNLNHDAMYWYRQDPGQGLRLIYYSQIVNDFQKGDIAEGYSVSREKKESFPLTVTSAQKNPTAFYLCASSGTGEQYFGPGTRLTVT.

The chain recombines TRBV5-6 with TRBJ1-5, with D hard to call. CDR3 size: 15 residues. With 2 bases removed from V and 0 bases from J, the gap between germline ends came to 9 bases. Germline lookup yields CDR1 SGHDT and CDR2 YYEEEE. In nucleotides, the CDR3 is TGTGCCAGCAGCTTACAACCGTATAGCAATCAGCCCCAGCATTTT. Translating it yields CASSLQPYSNQPQHF. Supplemented by reference TRBV5-6 and TRBJ1-5, the full variable domain reads DAGVTQSPTHLIKTRGQQVTLRCSPKSGHDTVSWYQQALGQGPQFIFQYYEEEERQRGNFPDRFSGHQFPNYSSELNVNALLLGDSALYLCASSLQPYSNQPQHFGDGTRLSIL.

V and J are TRBV7-9 and TRBJ2-2; 11 bases are a match to TRBD1. The CDR3 contains 17 residues. Trimming at V came to 3 bases and at J to 4 bases, leaving 7 bases not matched to a gene. Germline V gene lookup returns CDR1 SEHNR and CDR2 FQNEAQ (reference sequence). CDR3 amino acids: CASSFIPGTGGTGELFF. CDR3 nucleotides: TGTGCCAGCAGCTTCATCCCCGGGACAGGGGGCACCGGGGAGCTGTTTTTT.

The J gene is TRBJ2-5, the V gene TRBV3-1 (or the pseudogene TRBV3-2), with D maybe TRBD2 (5 bases). Trimming left V 4 bases short and J 4 bases short, with 10 bases between. The CDR3 contains 13 residues. CDR1 and CDR2 (germline): LGHDT, YNNKEL (reference sequence). CDR3 amino acids: CASSLAEAETQYF. CDR3 bases: TGTGCCAGCAGCCTCGCGGAGGCAGAGACCCAGTACTTC.

Worth noting for this clone: The junction shows a germline mismatch at one end, possibly a read error. The gene calls are TRBV7-9 and TRBJ1-1; TRBD1 agrees at 7 bases. This CDR3 comprises 15 residues. Germline V gene lookup returns CDR1 SEHNR and CDR2 FQNEAQ (reference sequence). The CDR3 loop reads CASTLTGTANTEAFF. In nucleotides, the CDR3 is TGTGCCAGCACCTTAACCGGGACAGCTAACACTGAAGCTTTCTTT.

This sequence joins TRBV9 and TRBJ1-2; D remains ambiguous. V lost 0 bases and J lost 4, with 7 bases in between. CDR1 and CDR2 from the germline V gene are SGDLS and YYNGEE. The CDR3 length is 13 residues. The CDR3 spells CASSVGTSYGYTF. Here the CDR3 DNA reads TGTGCCAGCAGCGTAGGTACGAGCTATGGCTACACCTTC.

The chain has TRBV7-2 and TRBJ1-1; D is ambiguous. Germline lookup yields CDR1 SGHTA and CDR2 FQGNSA. V was trimmed by 3 bases and J by 6 bases, leaving 14 bases between them. The CDR3 runs to 14 residues. The CDR3 DNA reads as TGTGCCAGCAGCTTCCGTCTCTTGGGCCCTGAAGCTTTCTTT. Residues: CASSFRLLGPEAFF.

The rearrangement joins TRBV1 to TRBJ2-5; the table's TRBD2 call for D was not verified on the DNA. TRBV1 is termed a pseudogene. The CDR3 extends over 18 amino acids. DNA of the CDR3: TGCACCAGCAGCCAAGGGACTAGCGGGGGCTTTACCCAAGAGACCCAGTACTTC. It codes for CTSSQGTSGGFTQETQYF.

The rearrangement links TRBV11-2 to TRBJ1-1; the D gene is possibly TRBD1 (6 bases). The CDR3 totals 17 residues. Trimming pared 2 bases from V and 2 bases from J, leaving 18 bases between. The germline gives CDR1 SGHAT, CDR2 FQNNGV. This chain's CDR3 is CASSLSRRTDTNTEAFF. In DNA, the CDR3 is TGTGCCAGCAGCTTAAGTCGAAGGACAGACACTAACACTGAAGCTTTCTTT. The complete variable domain, with remaining parts taken from reference TRBV11-2 and TRBJ1-1, reads EAGVAQSPRYKIIEKRQSVAFWCNPISGHATLYWYQQILGQGPKLLIQFQNNGVVDDSQLPKDRFSAERLKGVDSTLKIQPAKLEDSAVYLCASSLSRRTDTNTEAFFGQGTRLTVV.

The chain is built from TRBV19 and TRBJ1-4; no reliable D call. V lost 6 bases, J lost 4 bases, and 12 bases lay in between. Germline V CDR1 and CDR2: LNHDA, SQIVND (reference sequence). The CDR3 totals 14 residues. CDR3 loop: CASSLGRFNEKLFF. The CDR3 DNA is TGTGCCAGTAGCCTCGGCAGGTTTAATGAAAAACTGTTTTTT.

The genes are TRBV28 and TRBJ1-3, with D maybe TRBD1 (6 bases). CDR1 MDHEN and CDR2 SYDVKM come from the germline V gene. Trimming left V 9 bases short and J 0 bases short, with 12 bases between. The CDR3 runs to 14 residues. The CDR3: CASGGANSGNTIYF. In DNA, the CDR3 is TGTGCCAGTGGGGGGGCCAACTCTGGAAACACCATATATTTT.

In regard to this clone: In the same sample, other DNA sequences code for this CDR3. This sequence joins TRBV3-1 (or the pseudogene TRBV3-2) and TRBJ2-3; 9 bases match TRBD2. The CDR3 consists of 15 residues. V dropped 1 base and J dropped 2; count of bases not matched to a gene: 1. Germline assignment: CDR1 LGHDT and CDR2 YNNKEL (reference sequence). CDR3 loop: CASSQGLAATDTQYF. The CDR3 nucleotides are TGTGCCAGCAGCCAAGGACTAGCGGCCACAGATACGCAGTATTTT.

CDR3 in amino acids: CASSLLNQPQHF. The DNA for the CDR3 is TGTGCCAGCAGTTTACTCAATCAGCCCCAGCATTTT. The V and J genes are TRBV28 and TRBJ1-5; no definite D call. Germline CDR1 MDHEN, CDR2 SYDVKM. Between the trimmed V and J ends, which lost 2 bases and 3 bases, there was a span of 2 bases. The CDR3 spans 12 residues.

This clone was seen once. The chain recombines TRBV21-1 with TRBJ1-6; the listed D gene, TRBD1, was not tested against the DNA. TRBV21-1 has pseudogene status. This CDR3 contains 15 residues. CDR3 nucleotide sequence: TGTGCCAGCAGCACCCGGGACAGTTATAATTCACCCCTCCACTTT. Translation: CASSTRDSYNSPLHF.

This chain joins TRBV28 and TRBJ1-1, with 8 bases lining up with TRBD1. This CDR3 comprises 14 residues. The V gene's germline CDR1 is MDHEN and CDR2 SYDVKM. V was pared by 7 bases and J by 7 bases, with 11 bases of the junction left unmatched. Written as DNA, the CDR3 is TGTGCCAGCACCTCAGGACAGGGCTGGTTTGAAGCTTTCTTT. Protein sequence: CASTSGQGWFEAFF.